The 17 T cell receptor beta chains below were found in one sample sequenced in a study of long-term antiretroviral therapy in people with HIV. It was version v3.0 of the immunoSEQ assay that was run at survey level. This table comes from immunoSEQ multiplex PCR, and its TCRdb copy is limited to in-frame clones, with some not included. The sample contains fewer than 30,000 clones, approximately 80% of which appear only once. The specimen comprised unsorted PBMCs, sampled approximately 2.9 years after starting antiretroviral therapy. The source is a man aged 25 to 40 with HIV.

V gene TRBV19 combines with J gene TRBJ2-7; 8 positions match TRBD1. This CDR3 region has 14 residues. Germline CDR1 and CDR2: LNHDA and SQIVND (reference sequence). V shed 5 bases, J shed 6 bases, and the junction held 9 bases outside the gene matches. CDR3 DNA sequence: TGTGCCAGTAGTCCGACAGGGGTTTCAGCCGAGCAGTACTTC. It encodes CASSPTGVSAEQYF.

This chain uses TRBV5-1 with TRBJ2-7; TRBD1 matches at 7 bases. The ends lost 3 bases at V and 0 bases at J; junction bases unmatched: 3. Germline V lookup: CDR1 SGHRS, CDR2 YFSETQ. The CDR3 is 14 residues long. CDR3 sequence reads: CASSSWDSSYEQYF. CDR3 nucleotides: TGCGCCAGCAGCTCGTGGGACAGCTCCTACGAGCAGTACTTC.

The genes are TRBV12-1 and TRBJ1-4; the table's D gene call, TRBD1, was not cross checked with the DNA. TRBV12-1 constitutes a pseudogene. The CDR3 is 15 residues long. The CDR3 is CASRSRGITNEKLFF. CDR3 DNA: TGTGCCAGCAGGTCTAGGGGGATCACTAATGAAAAACTGTTTTTT.

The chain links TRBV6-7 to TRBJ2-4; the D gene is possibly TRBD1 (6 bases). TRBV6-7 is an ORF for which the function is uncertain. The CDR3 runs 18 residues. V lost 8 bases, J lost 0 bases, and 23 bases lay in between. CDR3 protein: CASLSRPPGHIAKNIQYF. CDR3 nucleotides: TGTGCCAGCCTTTCACGACCCCCGGGACACATAGCCAAAAACATTCAGTACTTC.

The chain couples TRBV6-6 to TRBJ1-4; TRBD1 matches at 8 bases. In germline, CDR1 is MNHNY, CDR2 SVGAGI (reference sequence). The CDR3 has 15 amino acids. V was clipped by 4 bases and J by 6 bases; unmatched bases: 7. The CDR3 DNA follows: TGTGCCAGCAGTTCGACAGGGGCGCTGGATGAAAAACTGTTTTTT. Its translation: CASSSTGALDEKLFF.

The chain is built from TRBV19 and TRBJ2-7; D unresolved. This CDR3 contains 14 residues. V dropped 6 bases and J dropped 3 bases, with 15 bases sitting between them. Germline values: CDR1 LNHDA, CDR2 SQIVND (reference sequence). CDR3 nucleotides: TGTGCCAGTAGCCTTCGGACCCGCCACTACGAGCAGTACTTC. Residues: CASSLRTRHYEQYF.

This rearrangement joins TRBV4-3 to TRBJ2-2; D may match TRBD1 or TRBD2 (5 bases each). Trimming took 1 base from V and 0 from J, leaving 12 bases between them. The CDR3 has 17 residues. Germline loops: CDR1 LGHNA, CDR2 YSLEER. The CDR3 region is CASSQGGLASNTGELFF. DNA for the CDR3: TGCGCCAGCAGCCAAGGGGGCCTAGCCTCGAACACCGGGGAGCTGTTTTTT.

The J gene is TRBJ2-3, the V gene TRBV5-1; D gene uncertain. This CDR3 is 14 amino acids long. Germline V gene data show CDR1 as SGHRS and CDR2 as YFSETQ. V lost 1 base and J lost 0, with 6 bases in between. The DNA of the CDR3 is TGCGCCAGCAGCTTGTCTCAGAGCACAGATACGCAGTATTTT. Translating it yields CASSLSQSTDTQYF. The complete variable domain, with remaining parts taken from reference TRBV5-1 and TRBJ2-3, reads KAGVTQTPRYLIKTRGQQVTLSCSPISGHRSVSWYQQTPGQGLQFLFEYFSETQRNKGNFPGRFSGRQFSNSRSEMNVSTLELGDSALYLCASSLSQSTDTQYFGPGTRLTVL.

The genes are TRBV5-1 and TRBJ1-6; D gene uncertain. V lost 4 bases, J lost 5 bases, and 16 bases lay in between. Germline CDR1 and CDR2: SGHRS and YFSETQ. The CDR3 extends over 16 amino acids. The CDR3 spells CASSPRSTLDNSPLHF. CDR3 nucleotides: TGCGCCAGCAGCCCGAGGTCGACGCTGGATAATTCACCCCTCCACTTT.

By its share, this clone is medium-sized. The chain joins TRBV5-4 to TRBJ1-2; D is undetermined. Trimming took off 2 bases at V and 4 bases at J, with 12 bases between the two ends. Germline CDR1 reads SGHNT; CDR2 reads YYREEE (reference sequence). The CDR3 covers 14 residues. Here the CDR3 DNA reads TGTGCCAGCAGCTTCGAGGGCGTGACCTATGGCTACACCTTC. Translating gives CASSFEGVTYGYTF.

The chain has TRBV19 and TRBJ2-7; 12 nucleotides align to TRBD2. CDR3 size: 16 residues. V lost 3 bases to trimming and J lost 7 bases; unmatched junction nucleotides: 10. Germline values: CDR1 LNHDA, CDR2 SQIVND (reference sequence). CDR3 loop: CASSITGGLAGREQYF. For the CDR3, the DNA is TGTGCCAGTAGTATTACCGGTGGACTAGCGGGAAGGGAGCAGTACTTC.

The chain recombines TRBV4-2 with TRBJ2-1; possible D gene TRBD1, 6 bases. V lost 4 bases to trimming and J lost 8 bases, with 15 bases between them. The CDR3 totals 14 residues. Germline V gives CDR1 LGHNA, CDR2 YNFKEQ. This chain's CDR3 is CASSRSQQGDEQFF. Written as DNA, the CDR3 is TGTGCCAGCAGCCGATCGCAACAGGGCGATGAGCAGTTCTTC.

The CDR3 nucleotides are TGTGCCAGCAGCACCAAGGGACGGTCCTACGAGCAGTACTTC. Its translation: CASSTKGRSYEQYF. V gene TRBV5-4 combines with J gene TRBJ2-7, with D perhaps matching TRBD1 or TRBD2 (5 bases each). CDR1 and CDR2 from the germline V gene are SGHNT and YYREEE (reference sequence). V was shortened by 4 bases and J by 1 base, with 12 bases between the two germline ends. There are 14 residues in the CDR3.

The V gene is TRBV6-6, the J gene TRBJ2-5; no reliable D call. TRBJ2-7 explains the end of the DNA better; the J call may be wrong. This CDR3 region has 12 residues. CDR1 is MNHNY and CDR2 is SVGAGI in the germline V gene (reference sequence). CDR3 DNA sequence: TGTGCCAGCAGTTACACACTCTACGAGCAGTACTTC. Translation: CASSYTLYEQYF.

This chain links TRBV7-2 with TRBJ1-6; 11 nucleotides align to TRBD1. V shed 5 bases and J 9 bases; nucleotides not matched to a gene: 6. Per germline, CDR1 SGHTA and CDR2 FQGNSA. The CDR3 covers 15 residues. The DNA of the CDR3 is TGTGCCAGCAGCCGGTCGGGACAGGGGGTTTCACCCCTCCACTTT. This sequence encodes CASSRSGQGVSPLHF.

CDR3 coding DNA: TGTGCCAGCAGCTTGTTCGGGGGGCTGGACTATGGCTACACCTTC. Protein: CASSLFGGLDYGYTF. This rearrangement joins TRBV5-4 to TRBJ1-2, with D possibly TRBD1 on 6 matching bases. CDR1 is SGHNT and CDR2 is YYREEE in the germline V gene (reference sequence). The CDR3 runs 15 residues. V was trimmed by 1 base and J by 3 bases, leaving 13 bases between them.

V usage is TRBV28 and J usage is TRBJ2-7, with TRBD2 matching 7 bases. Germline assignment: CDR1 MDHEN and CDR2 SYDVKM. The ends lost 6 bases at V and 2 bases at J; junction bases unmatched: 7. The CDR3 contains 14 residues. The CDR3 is CASSRGLPPYEQYF. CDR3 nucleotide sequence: TGTGCCAGCAGCCGGGGACTACCCCCCTACGAGCAGTACTTC.